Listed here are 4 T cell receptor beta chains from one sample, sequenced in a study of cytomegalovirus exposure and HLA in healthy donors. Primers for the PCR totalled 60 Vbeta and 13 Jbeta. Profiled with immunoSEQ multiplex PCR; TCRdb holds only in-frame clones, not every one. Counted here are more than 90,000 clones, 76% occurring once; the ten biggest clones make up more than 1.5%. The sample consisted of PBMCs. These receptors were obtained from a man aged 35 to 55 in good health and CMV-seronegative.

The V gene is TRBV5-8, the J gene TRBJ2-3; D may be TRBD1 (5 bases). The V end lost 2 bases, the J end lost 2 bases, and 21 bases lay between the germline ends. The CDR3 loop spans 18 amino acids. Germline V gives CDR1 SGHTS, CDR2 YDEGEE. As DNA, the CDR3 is TGTGCCAGCAGCTTACGCCCCGAAGGGGCCCGGGCCACAGATACGCAGTATTTT. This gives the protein CASSLRPEGARATDTQYF.

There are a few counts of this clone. Here the CDR3 reads CAISEGHTQYF. CDR3 sequence (DNA): TGTGCCATCAGTGAGGGGCATACGCAGTATTTT. The chain employs TRBV10-3 and TRBJ2-3; D is ambiguous. CDR3 length: 11 residues. V lost 2 bases to trimming and J lost 7 bases, with 4 bases between them. The germline CDR1 and CDR2 sequences are ENHRY and SYGVKD.

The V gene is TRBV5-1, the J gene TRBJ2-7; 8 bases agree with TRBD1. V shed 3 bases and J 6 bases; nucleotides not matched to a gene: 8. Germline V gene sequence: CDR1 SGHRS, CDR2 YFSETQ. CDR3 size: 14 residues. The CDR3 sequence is CASSSGGRLSEQYF. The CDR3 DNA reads TGCGCCAGCAGCTCAGGGGGCAGGCTGAGCGAGCAGTACTTC.

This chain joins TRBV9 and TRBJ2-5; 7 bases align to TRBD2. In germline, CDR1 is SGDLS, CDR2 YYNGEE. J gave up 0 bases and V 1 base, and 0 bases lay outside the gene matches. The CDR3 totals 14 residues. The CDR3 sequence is CASSVRGDQETQYF. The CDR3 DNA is TGTGCCAGCAGCGTACGGGGGGACCAAGAGACCCAGTACTTC.